What follows are 5 T cell receptor beta chains derived from one specimen sequenced in a study of PD-L1 blockade in urothelial cancer. Assay: immunoSEQ multiplex PCR; the TCRdb copy retains only in-frame clones and omits some. Of some 29,000 clones listed, more than 75% are singletons. The specimen was PBMCs, collected around atezolizumab (anti-PD-L1) treatment. These receptors were obtained from a man over 45 with urothelial cancer.

The V gene is TRBV7-3, the J gene TRBJ2-1, with 7 nucleotides matching TRBD1. After removal of 3 bases from V and 2 bases from J, the junction contained 4 bases not matched to a gene. CDR1 and CDR2 (germline): SGHTA, FQGTGA. CDR3 length equals 15 residues. CDR3: CASSFSGQTYNEQFF. For the CDR3, the DNA is TGTGCCAGCAGCTTCTCGGGACAGACCTACAATGAGCAGTTCTTC.

The rearrangement uses TRBV7-2 and TRBJ2-5, with D tentatively TRBD1 (6 bases). V dropped 1 base and J dropped 2 bases, with 11 bases sitting between them. Germline lookup yields CDR1 SGHTA and CDR2 FQGNSA. This CDR3 contains 15 residues. The CDR3 coding sequence is TGTGCCAGCAGCTTAGGGGTAGGGGGTCAAGAGACCCAGTACTTC. As protein: CASSLGVGGQETQYF.

The chain carries TRBV7-9 and TRBJ2-5; unclear D gene. Germline assignment: CDR1 SEHNR and CDR2 FQNEAQ (reference sequence). The length of the CDR3 is 13 residues. Deletions cut 7 bases from V and 1 base from J, with 10 bases between. The CDR3 here is CASILSPQETQYF. CDR3 DNA: TGTGCCAGCATCCTAAGTCCCCAAGAGACCCAGTACTTC.

This chain joins TRBV9 and TRBJ2-3, with 7 bases lining up with TRBD1. This CDR3 is built from 16 residues. CDR1 and CDR2 from the germline V gene are SGDLS and YYNGEE. J gave up 0 bases and V 2 bases, and 6 bases lay outside the gene matches. The CDR3 spells CASSVKGAPSTDTQYF. CDR3 DNA: TGTGCCAGCAGCGTGAAGGGGGCACCTAGCACAGATACGCAGTATTTT. The full variable domain, its missing parts supplied by reference TRBV9 and TRBJ2-3, is DSGVTQTPKHLITATGQRVTLRCSPRSGDLSVYWYQQSLDQGLQFLIQYYNGEERAKGNILERFSAQQFPDLHSELNLSSLELGDSALYFCASSVKGAPSTDTQYFGPGTRLTVL.

The chain employs TRBV5-1 and TRBJ2-7; 7 positions match TRBD1. Trimming took 4 bases from V and 2 from J; bases not matched to a gene: 3. The CDR3 contains 13 residues. Germline lookup yields CDR1 SGHRS and CDR2 YFSETQ. CDR3 DNA: TGCGCCAGCAGCGGGACAGCCGCCTACGAGCAGTACTTC. Translation gives CASSGTAAYEQYF.